This T cell receptor (beta chain) was captured in a study of beta chain features in type 1 diabetes. Findings and limits, study-wide: Sequencing the cDNA could make cells with high TCR expression show up more than they should. Significant though moderate, a shortening of TCRB CDR3s appeared in all four CD4+ subsets of Type 1 diabetes patients.

Sequenced material consisted of expressed TCRB transcripts (all of the isolated RNA was reverse transcribed). Only in-frame clones appear in the TCRdb table, and some are missing; sequencing was by immunoSEQ multiplex PCR. The sample includes roughly 150,000 clones, under 9.5% seen only once; the top ten take under 0.6%. The CDR3 sequence is 13 residues long. The germline V gene has CDR1 SEHNR and CDR2 FQNEAQ (reference sequence). V lost 8 bases to trimming and J lost 5 bases; unmatched junction nucleotides: 7. This clone was observed a handful of times. The antigen is not known. This clonotype was obtained from a man in his late teens or twenties with type 1 diabetes. Specimen: central memory CD4+ T cells from blood. The chain employs TRBV7-9 and TRBJ2-3, with 7 bases lining up with TRBD2. The CDR3 DNA reads TGTGCCAGCGGGACTAAACTGAGAGATACGCAGTATTTT. Translating it yields CASGTKLRDTQYF.